The next 2 T cell receptor beta chains were all read from a single sample in a study of cytomegalovirus exposure and HLA in healthy donors. 13 Jbeta primers and 60 Vbeta primers were used for the PCR. The repertoire was sequenced with immunoSEQ multiplex PCR; TCRdb's copy has only in-frame clones and lacks some. The sample carries over 150,000 clones, 65% to 90% recorded once. The specimen sequenced was PBMCs. The receptor set was obtained from a man aged 50 or older in good health and CMV-seropositive.

This clone has more than one count but fewer than ten. The genes are TRBV4-1 and TRBJ2-3; a weak D match, TRBD1 (5 bases). The germline V gene encodes CDR1 MGHRA and CDR2 YSYEKL. V was shortened by 3 bases and J by 1 base, with 8 bases between the two germline ends. The CDR3 sequence is 14 residues long. CDR3 amino acids: CASSQVGRTDTQYF. In nucleotides, the CDR3 is TGCGCCAGCAGCCAGGTGGGGCGCACAGATACGCAGTATTTT.

The chain joins TRBV9 to TRBJ1-3, with D tentatively TRBD1 (6 bases). Germline lookup yields CDR1 SGDLS and CDR2 YYNGEE. The V end was cut by 3 bases, the J end by 0 bases, with 16 bases between. CDR3 length: 17 residues. CDR3 residues: CASSAAGTQNSGNTIYF. The CDR3 region has the DNA TGTGCCAGCAGCGCAGCCGGGACACAGAACTCTGGAAACACCATATATTTT. Using reference TRBV9 and TRBJ1-3 for the parts outside the CDR3, the full variable domain is DSGVTQTPKHLITATGQRVTLRCSPRSGDLSVYWYQQSLDQGLQFLIQYYNGEERAKGNILERFSAQQFPDLHSELNLSSLELGDSALYFCASSAAGTQNSGNTIYFGEGSWLTVV.